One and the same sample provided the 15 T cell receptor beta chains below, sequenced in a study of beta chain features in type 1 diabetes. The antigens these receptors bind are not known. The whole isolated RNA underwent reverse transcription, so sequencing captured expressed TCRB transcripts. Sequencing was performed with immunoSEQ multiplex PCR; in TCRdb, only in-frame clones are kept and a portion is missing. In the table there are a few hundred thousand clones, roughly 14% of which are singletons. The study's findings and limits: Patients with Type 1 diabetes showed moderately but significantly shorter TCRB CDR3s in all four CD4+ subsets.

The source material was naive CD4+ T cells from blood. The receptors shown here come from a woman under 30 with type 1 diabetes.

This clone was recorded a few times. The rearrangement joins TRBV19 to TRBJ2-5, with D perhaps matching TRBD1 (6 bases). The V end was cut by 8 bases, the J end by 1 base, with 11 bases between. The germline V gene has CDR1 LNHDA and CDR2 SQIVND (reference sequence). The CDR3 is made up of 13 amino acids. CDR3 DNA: TGTGCCAGTGCCGGACAGCCCCAAGAGACCCAGTACTTC. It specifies CASAGQPQETQYF.

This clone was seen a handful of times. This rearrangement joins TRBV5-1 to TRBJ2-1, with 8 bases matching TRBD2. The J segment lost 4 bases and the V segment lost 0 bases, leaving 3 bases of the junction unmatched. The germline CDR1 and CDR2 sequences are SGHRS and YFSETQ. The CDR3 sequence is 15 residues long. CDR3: CASSLEREFYNEQFF. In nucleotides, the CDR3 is TGCGCCAGCAGCTTGGAGCGGGAGTTTTACAATGAGCAGTTCTTC.

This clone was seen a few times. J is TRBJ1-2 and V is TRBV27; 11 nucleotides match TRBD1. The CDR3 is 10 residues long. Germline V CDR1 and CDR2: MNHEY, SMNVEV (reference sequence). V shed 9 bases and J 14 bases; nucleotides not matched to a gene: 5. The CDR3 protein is CASGQGARTF. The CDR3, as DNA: TGTGCCAGTGGACAGGGGGCGCGAACCTTC.

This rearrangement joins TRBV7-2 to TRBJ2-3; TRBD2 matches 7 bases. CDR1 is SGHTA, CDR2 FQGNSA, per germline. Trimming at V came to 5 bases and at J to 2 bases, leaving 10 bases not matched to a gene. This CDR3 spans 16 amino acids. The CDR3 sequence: CASSPGLVLFTDTQYF. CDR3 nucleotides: TGTGCCAGCAGCCCTGGACTAGTCCTCTTCACAGATACGCAGTATTTT.

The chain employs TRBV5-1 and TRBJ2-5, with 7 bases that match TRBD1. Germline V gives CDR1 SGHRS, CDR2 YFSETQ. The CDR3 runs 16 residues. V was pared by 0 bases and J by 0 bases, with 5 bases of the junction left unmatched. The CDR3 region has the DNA TGCGCCAGCAGCTTGGCCCCCGACAGGGACCAAGAGACCCAGTACTTC. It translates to CASSLAPDRDQETQYF.

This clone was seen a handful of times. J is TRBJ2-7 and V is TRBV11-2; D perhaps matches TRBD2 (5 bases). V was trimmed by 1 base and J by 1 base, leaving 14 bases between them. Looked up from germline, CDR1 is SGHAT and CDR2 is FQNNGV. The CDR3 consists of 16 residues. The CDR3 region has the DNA TGTGCCAGCAGCTTAGGGCGGGCGTCCGGGTCCTACGAGCAGTACTTC. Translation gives CASSLGRASGSYEQYF.

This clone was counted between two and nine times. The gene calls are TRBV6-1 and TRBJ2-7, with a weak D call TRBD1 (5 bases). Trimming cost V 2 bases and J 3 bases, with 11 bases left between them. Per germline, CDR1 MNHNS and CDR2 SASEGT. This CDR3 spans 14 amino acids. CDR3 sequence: CASSERPGNYEQYF. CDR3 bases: TGTGCCAGCAGTGAACGTCCAGGGAACTACGAGCAGTACTTC.

The DNA of the CDR3 is TGTGCCAGCAGCGTAGGGACAGTCACAGATACGCAGTATTTT. Protein: CASSVGTVTDTQYF. The V gene is TRBV9, the J gene TRBJ2-3; perhaps TRBD1 as D (6 bases). The CDR3 spans 14 residues. With 0 bases removed from V and 2 bases from J, the gap between germline ends came to 7 bases. In germline, CDR1 is SGDLS, CDR2 YYNGEE.

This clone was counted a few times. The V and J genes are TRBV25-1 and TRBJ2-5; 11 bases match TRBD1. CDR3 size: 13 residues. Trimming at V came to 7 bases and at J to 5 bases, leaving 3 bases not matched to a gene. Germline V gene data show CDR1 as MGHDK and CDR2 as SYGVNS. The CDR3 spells CASTGTGGETQYF. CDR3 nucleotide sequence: TGTGCCAGCACTGGGACAGGGGGTGAGACCCAGTACTTC.

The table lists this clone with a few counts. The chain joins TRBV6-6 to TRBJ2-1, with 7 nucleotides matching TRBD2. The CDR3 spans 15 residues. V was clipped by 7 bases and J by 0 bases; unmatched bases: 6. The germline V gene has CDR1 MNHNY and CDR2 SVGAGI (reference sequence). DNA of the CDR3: TGTGCCAGCACTTCGGGCGGGAGCTCCTACAATGAGCAGTTCTTC. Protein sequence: CASTSGGSSYNEQFF.

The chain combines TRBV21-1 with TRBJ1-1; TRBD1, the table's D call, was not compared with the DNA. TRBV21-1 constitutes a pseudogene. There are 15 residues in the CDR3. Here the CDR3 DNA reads TGTGCCAGCAGCCAGAACAGGGACCTGAACACTGAAGCTTTCTTT. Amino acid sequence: CASSQNRDLNTEAFF.

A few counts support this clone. CDR3 residues: CASSGPGQDTGELFF. In nucleotides, the CDR3 is TGTGCCAGCAGCGGACCGGGACAAGACACCGGGGAGCTGTTTTTT. V is TRBV9 and J is TRBJ2-2; possible D gene TRBD1, 6 bases. Trimming pared 3 bases from V and 3 bases from J, leaving 12 bases between. The CDR3 is made up of 15 amino acids. Germline V gene data show CDR1 as SGDLS and CDR2 as YYNGEE.

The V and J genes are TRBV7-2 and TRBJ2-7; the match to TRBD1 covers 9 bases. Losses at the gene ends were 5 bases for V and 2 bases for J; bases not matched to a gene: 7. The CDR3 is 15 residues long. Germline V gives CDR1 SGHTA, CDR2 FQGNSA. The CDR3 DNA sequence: TGTGCCAGCAGCAGGACAGGGGCGTCGACCTACGAGCAGTACTTC. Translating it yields CASSRTGASTYEQYF.

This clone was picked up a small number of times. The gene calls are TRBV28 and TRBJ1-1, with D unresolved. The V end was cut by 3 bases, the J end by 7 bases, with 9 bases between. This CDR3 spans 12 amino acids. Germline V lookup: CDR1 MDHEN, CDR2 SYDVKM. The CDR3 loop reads CASSFISGEAFF. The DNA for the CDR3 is TGTGCCAGCAGTTTCATTTCGGGTGAAGCTTTCTTT. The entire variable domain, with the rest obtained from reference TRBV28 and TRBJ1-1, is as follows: DVKVTQSSRYLVKRTGEKVFLECVQDMDHENMFWYRQDPGLGLRLIYFSYDVKMKEKGDIPEGYSVSREKKERFSLILESASTNQTSMYLCASSFISGEAFFGQGTRLTVV.

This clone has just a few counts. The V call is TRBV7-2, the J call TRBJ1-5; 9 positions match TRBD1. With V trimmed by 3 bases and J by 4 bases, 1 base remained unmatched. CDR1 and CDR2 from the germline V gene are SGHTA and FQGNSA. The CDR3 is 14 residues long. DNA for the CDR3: TGTGCCAGCAGCTTCGACAGGGGGAATCAGCCCCAGCATTTT. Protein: CASSFDRGNQPQHF.